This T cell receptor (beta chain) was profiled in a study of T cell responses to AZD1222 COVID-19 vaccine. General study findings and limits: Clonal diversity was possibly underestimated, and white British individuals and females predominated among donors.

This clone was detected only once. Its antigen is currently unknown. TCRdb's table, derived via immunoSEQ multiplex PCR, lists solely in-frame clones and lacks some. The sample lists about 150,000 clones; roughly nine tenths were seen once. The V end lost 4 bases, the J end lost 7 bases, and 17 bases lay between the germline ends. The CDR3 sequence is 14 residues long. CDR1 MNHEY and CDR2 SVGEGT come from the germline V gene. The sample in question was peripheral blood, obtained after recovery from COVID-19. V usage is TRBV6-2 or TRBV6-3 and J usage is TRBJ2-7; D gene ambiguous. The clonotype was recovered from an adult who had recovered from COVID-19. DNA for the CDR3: TGTGCCAGCAGTTCCTTGGGTCCGCTGGGGGAGCAGTACTTC. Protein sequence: CASSSLGPLGEQYF.